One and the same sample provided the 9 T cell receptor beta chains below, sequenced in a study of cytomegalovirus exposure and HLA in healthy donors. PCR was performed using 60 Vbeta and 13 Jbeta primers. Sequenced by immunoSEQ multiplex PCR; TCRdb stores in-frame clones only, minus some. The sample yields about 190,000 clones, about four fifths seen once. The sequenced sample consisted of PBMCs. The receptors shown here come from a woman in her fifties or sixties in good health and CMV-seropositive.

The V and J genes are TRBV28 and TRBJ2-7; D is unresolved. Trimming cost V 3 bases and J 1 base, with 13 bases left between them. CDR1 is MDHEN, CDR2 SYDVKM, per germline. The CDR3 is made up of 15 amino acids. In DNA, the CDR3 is TGTGCCAGCAGTTTGCGAGATGCGGTATCCTACGAGCAGTACTTC. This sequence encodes CASSLRDAVSYEQYF. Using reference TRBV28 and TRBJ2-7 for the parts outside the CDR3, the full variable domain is DVKVTQSSRYLVKRTGEKVFLECVQDMDHENMFWYRQDPGLGLRLIYFSYDVKMKEKGDIPEGYSVSREKKERFSLILESASTNQTSMYLCASSLRDAVSYEQYFGPGTRLTVT.

The CDR3 sequence: CASTLTGLGELFF. The CDR3, as DNA: TGTGCCAGCACCCTAACAGGGCTCGGGGAGCTGTTTTTT. V usage is TRBV6-5 and J usage is TRBJ2-2, with D perhaps TRBD1 (6 bases). CDR1 MNHEY and CDR2 SVGAGI come from the germline V gene. The CDR3 consists of 13 residues. V lost 7 bases and J lost 7, with 13 bases in between.

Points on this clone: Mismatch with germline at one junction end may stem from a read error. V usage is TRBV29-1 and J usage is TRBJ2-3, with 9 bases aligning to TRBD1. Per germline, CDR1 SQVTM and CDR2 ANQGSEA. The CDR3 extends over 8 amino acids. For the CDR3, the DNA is TGCAGCGTCGGACAGGGGCCCTTT. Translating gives CSVGQGPF.

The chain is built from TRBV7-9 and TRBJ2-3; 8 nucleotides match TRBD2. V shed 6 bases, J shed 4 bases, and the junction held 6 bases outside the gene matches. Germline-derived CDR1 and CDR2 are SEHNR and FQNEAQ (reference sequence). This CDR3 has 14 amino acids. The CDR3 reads CASRREAGADTQYF. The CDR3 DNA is TGTGCCAGCAGACGAGAAGCGGGAGCAGATACGCAGTATTTT.

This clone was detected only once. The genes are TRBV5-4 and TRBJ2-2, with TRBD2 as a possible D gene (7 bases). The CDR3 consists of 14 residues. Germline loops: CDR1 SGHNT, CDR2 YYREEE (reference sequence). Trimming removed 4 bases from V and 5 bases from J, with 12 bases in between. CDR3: CASSTGGYTGELFF. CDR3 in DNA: TGTGCCAGCAGCACGGGGGGCTATACCGGGGAGCTGTTTTTT.

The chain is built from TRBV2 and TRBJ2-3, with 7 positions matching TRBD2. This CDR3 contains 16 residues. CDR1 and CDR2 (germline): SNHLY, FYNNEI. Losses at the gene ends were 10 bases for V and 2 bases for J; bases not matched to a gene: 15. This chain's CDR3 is CATNAGAAGFTDTQYF. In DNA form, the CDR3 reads TGTGCCACCAACGCCGGAGCAGCGGGATTCACAGATACGCAGTATTTT. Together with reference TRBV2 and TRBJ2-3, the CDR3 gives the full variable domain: EPEVTQTPSHQVTQMGQEVILRCVPISNHLYFYWYRQILGQKVEFLVSFYNNEISEKSEIFDDQFSVERPDGSNFTLKIRSTKLEDSAMYFCATNAGAAGFTDTQYFGPGTRLTVL.

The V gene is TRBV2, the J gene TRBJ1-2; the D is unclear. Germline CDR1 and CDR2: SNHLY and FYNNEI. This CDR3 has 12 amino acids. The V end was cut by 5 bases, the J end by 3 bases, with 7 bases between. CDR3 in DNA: TGTGCCAGCAGTCTCGGGGACTATGGCTACACCTTC. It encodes CASSLGDYGYTF. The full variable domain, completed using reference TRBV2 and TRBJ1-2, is EPEVTQTPSHQVTQMGQEVILRCVPISNHLYFYWYRQILGQKVEFLVSFYNNEISEKSEIFDDQFSVERPDGSNFTLKIRSTKLEDSAMYFCASSLGDYGYTFGSGTRLTVV.

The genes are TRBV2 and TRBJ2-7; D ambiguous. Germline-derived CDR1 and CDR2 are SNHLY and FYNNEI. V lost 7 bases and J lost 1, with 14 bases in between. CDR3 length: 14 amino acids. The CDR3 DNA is TGTGCCAGCAAAACCTCGGAGTCTTCCTACGAGCAGTACTTC. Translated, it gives CASKTSESSYEQYF.

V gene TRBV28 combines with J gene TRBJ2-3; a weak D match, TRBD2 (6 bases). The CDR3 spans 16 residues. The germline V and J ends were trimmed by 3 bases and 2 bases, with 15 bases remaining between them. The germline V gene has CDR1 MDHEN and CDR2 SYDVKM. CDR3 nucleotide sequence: TGTGCCAGCAGTTTGCTGGCGGGGACTTCCACAGATACGCAGTATTTT. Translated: CASSLLAGTSTDTQYF.